These 28 T cell receptor beta chains originate from one sample sequenced in a study of CD8 T cells in Susac syndrome. Random hexamers were used to reverse transcribe the RNA input (about 0.45 to 1 ug). TCRdb re-derived calls from the immunoSEQ multiplex PCR reads in MiXCR, one entry per CDR3 protein. The sample records about 300,000 distinct CDR3 sequences, roughly 85% being singletons. Input material: CD8+ T cells from PBMCs. The receptors originated from a human donor with multiple sclerosis.

The chain joins TRBV12-3 or TRBV12-4 to TRBJ2-5, with a tentative D call TRBD1 (5 bases). V lost 1 base, J lost 0 bases, and 9 bases lay in between. The length of the CDR3 is 15 residues. The CDR3 protein is CASSLDSGYQETQYF. CDR3 nucleotides: TGTGCCAGCAGTTTAGACTCAGGGTACCAAGAGACCCAGTACTTC.

The chain combines TRBV30 with TRBJ1-1; 9 nucleotides match TRBD1. Trimming took 2 bases from V and 2 from J; bases not matched to a gene: 0. CDR1 is GTSNPN, CDR2 SVGIG, per germline (reference sequence). This CDR3 region has 13 residues. The CDR3 bases are TGTGCCTGGAGTACAGGGGGCAACACTGAAGCTTTCTTT. Its translation is CAWSTGGNTEAFF.

The chain carries TRBV4-3 and TRBJ1-3; 7 bases align to TRBD1. V shed 1 base, J shed 2 bases, and the junction held 2 bases outside the gene matches. CDR1 is LGHNA, CDR2 YSLEER, per germline. CDR3 length: 15 residues. The CDR3 reads CASSQGQGAGNTIYF. CDR3 nucleotides: TGCGCCAGCAGCCAAGGACAGGGTGCTGGAAACACCATATATTTT.

This clonotype has just a few counts. The CDR3 region is CASSPGTPTNEQFF. The CDR3 nucleotides are TGTGCCAGCAGTCCTGGCACACCCACCAATGAGCAGTTCTTC. This chain uses TRBV7-6 with TRBJ2-1; D is unresolved. The V end was cut by 6 bases, the J end by 6 bases, with 15 bases between. There are 14 residues in the CDR3. From germline, CDR1 is SGHVS and CDR2 FNYEAQ.

V gene TRBV13 combines with J gene TRBJ1-2; a weak D match, TRBD1 (6 bases). CDR1 is PRHDT and CDR2 is FYEKMQ in the germline V gene (reference sequence). V was cut by 2 bases and J by 7 bases, with 17 bases left in between. The CDR3 extends over 15 amino acids. The CDR3 nucleotides read TGTGCCAGCAGCTTACAACAGGGTAGTTCGGGTGGCTACACCTTC. It yields the protein CASSLQQGSSGGYTF.

This chain links TRBV30 with TRBJ2-1, with no clear D. The germline V and J ends were trimmed by 5 bases and 4 bases, with 6 bases remaining between them. The germline CDR1 and CDR2 sequences are GTSNPN and SVGIG (reference sequence). This CDR3 is 11 amino acids long. The CDR3 sequence: CAWDGYNEQFF. The CDR3 coding sequence is TGTGCCTGGGACGGATACAATGAGCAGTTCTTC.

CDR3 in amino acids: CASSLPGTGINYGYTF. CDR3 nucleotides: TGTGCCAGCAGCCTCCCAGGGACAGGAATTAACTATGGCTACACCTTC. The V call is TRBV7-9, the J call TRBJ1-2; 8 nucleotides line up with TRBD1. With 5 bases clipped from V and 1 base from J, the junction kept 9 bases outside the gene matches. CDR1 is SEHNR and CDR2 is FQNEAQ in the germline V gene (reference sequence). The CDR3 is 16 residues long.

The chain recombines TRBV6-2 or TRBV6-3 with TRBJ2-1, with TRBD2 matching over 10 bases. This CDR3 comprises 15 residues. Per the germline V gene, CDR1 is MNHEY and CDR2 is SVGEGT. The trim removed 6 bases at V and 9 bases at J, leaving 11 bases unmatched. CDR3 nucleotide sequence: TGTGCCAGCAGCCTACTTACTAGCGGGGTAGGTGAGCAGTTCTTC. Amino acids: CASSLLTSGVGEQFF.

The chain links TRBV24-1 to TRBJ2-5; 9 bases line up with TRBD1. V shed 5 bases, J shed 5 bases, and the junction held 5 bases outside the gene matches. There are 14 residues in the CDR3. Germline V lookup: CDR1 KGHDR, CDR2 SFDVKD. The CDR3, as DNA: TGTGCCACCAGTGTAACAGGGGGCCGGGAGACCCAGTACTTC. It is translated as CATSVTGGRETQYF.

The chain couples TRBV6-2 or TRBV6-3 to TRBJ1-5; no clear D gene. The CDR3 contains 13 residues. CDR1 and CDR2 (germline): MNHEY, SVGEGT. Trimming cost V 2 bases and J 8 bases, with 10 bases left between them. The CDR3 bases are TGTGCCAGCAGTTACCCCCCGAGGGAGCCCCAGCATTTT. As protein: CASSYPPREPQHF.

The chain carries TRBV19 and TRBJ2-1, with unresolved D. V lost 3 bases to trimming and J lost 0 bases, with 9 bases between them. From germline, CDR1 is LNHDA and CDR2 SQIVND (reference sequence). This CDR3 has 15 amino acids. For the CDR3, the DNA is TGTGCCAGTAGTATCCGGATGAGCTCCTACAATGAGCAGTTCTTC. Its translation is CASSIRMSSYNEQFF.

This clonotype has a single count. The chain couples TRBV10-2 to TRBJ2-7; 7 positions agree with TRBD2. The CDR3 sequence is 15 residues long. In germline, CDR1 is WSHSY, CDR2 SAAADI. With V trimmed by 3 bases and J by 2 bases, 7 bases remained unmatched. The CDR3 sequence: CASSDFEGGPYEQYF. The CDR3 nucleotides read TGCGCCAGCAGTGACTTCGAGGGAGGGCCCTACGAGCAGTACTTC.

This clonotype was found once. V gene TRBV4-1 combines with J gene TRBJ2-1; 13 bases align to TRBD2. V was clipped by 3 bases and J by 4 bases; unmatched bases: 6. Germline CDR1 is MGHRA and CDR2 is YSYEKL. The CDR3 runs to 17 residues. The CDR3, as DNA: TGCGCCAGCAGCCACGGGACTAGCGGGACGGGGTACAATGAGCAGTTCTTC. Its protein product is CASSHGTSGTGYNEQFF.

This clonotype was seen only a few times. This chain joins TRBV5-6 and TRBJ1-4; 10 nucleotides agree with TRBD1. This CDR3 contains 15 residues. V shed 4 bases, J shed 8 bases, and the junction held 8 bases outside the gene matches. The germline V gene encodes CDR1 SGHDT and CDR2 YYEEEE. CDR3 sequence: CASSAGTGVFEKLFF. The CDR3 DNA is TGTGCCAGCAGCGCGGGGACAGGGGTTTTCGAAAAACTGTTTTTT.

The chain employs TRBV29-1 and TRBJ2-5, with TRBD1 matching 8 bases. The CDR3 is 14 amino acids. Unmatched junction bases numbered 8, after V lost 4 bases and J lost 4 bases. The germline gives CDR1 SQVTM, CDR2 ANQGSEA. The CDR3 nucleotides read TGCAGCGTTGCAGGGGGCGGTTTCGGAGAGACCCAGTACTTC. It yields the protein CSVAGGGFGETQYF.

The chain uses TRBV7-6 and TRBJ1-3; D is undetermined. V was cut by 5 bases and J by 6 bases, with 20 bases left in between. CDR3 length equals 16 residues. Germline V CDR1 and CDR2: SGHVS, FNYEAQ. In DNA form, the CDR3 reads TGTGCCAGCAGCCCACGTCTGGGAGAACGGGAAAACACCATATATTTT. Its translation: CASSPRLGERENTIYF.

This clonotype has a handful of counts. The chain couples TRBV4-3 to TRBJ2-7; D may be TRBD1 (6 bases). The CDR3 consists of 15 residues. Looked up from germline, CDR1 is LGHNA and CDR2 is YSLEER. V lost 5 bases to trimming and J lost 3 bases, with 17 bases between them. In DNA, the CDR3 is TGCGCCAGCAGCGAGGGACATCTAGGGGGCTACGAGCAGTACTTC. This sequence encodes CASSEGHLGGYEQYF.

Concerning this clonotype: Germline is not matched at one junction end, which may reflect a read error. This sequence joins TRBV7-6 and TRBJ2-2; 8 bases match TRBD2. The CDR3 length is 12 residues. The germline gives CDR1 SGHVS, CDR2 FNYEAQ. CDR3 sequence (DNA): TGTGTCAGCCTAGCGGGCACCGGGGAGCTGTTTTTT. Translation gives CVSLAGTGELFF.

This chain uses TRBV12-3 or TRBV12-4 with TRBJ2-2; either TRBD1 or TRBD2 may fit D (5 bases each). The CDR3 totals 15 residues. V was cut by 6 bases and J by 6 bases, with 17 bases left in between. CDR3 region: CASSHDPWGPGELFF. The CDR3 DNA sequence: TGTGCCAGCAGCCACGACCCCTGGGGACCCGGGGAGCTGTTTTTT.

The CDR3 is CASSYPRTGSGASTDTQYF. The CDR3 DNA follows: TGTGCCAGCAGTTACCCCAGGACAGGGAGCGGCGCTAGCACAGATACGCAGTATTTT. The V gene is TRBV6-5, the J gene TRBJ2-3; 8 bases line up with TRBD1. This CDR3 contains 19 residues. The V segment lost 2 bases and the J segment 0 bases; nucleotides outside the gene matches: 13. Germline-derived CDR1 and CDR2 are MNHEY and SVGAGI.

This chain links TRBV7-6 with TRBJ1-1; D is possibly TRBD1 (6 bases). Germline CDR1 SGHVS, CDR2 FNYEAQ. Trimming cost V 3 bases and J 3 bases, with 11 bases left between them. The CDR3 totals 14 residues. The CDR3 coding sequence is TGTGCCAGCAGCTTCGGGAGGGGGGACACTGAAGCTTTCTTT. It codes for CASSFGRGDTEAFF.

The rearrangement links TRBV20-1 to TRBJ2-3; D may be TRBD2 (6 bases). This CDR3 has 14 residues. V was pared by 6 bases and J by 2 bases, with 15 bases between. Germline values: CDR1 DFQATT, CDR2 SNEGSKA (reference sequence). This CDR3 reads CSARYGSLTDTQYF. The CDR3 DNA reads TGCAGTGCCAGGTACGGGAGCCTCACAGATACGCAGTATTTT.

This clonotype was picked up a small number of times. V usage is TRBV10-3 and J usage is TRBJ2-5; D is unresolved. V lost 4 bases and J lost 14, with 20 bases in between. Germline V gene data show CDR1 as ENHRY and CDR2 as SYGVKD. This CDR3 is built from 13 residues. The CDR3 coding sequence is TGTGCCATCAGTGGTCCTTCAGAACGGGCGGTTTACTTC. Translated, it gives CAISGPSERAVYF.

The rearrangement joins TRBV4-1 to TRBJ2-3; no clear D gene. V lost 1 base and J 6 bases, leaving 8 bases between the germline ends. The CDR3 is 13 amino acids. Germline values: CDR1 MGHRA, CDR2 YSYEKL. CDR3 in DNA: TGCGCCAGCAGCCAAGCGACCATGGATACGCAGTATTTT. As protein: CASSQATMDTQYF.

This chain links TRBV20-1 with TRBJ2-7; D is undetermined. There are 13 residues in the CDR3. Trimming took 1 base from V and 3 from J, leaving 10 bases between them. CDR1 is DFQATT and CDR2 is SNEGSKA in the germline V gene (reference sequence). The CDR3: CSARVDGHYEQYF. The CDR3, as DNA: TGCAGTGCTAGAGTTGACGGCCACTACGAGCAGTACTTC.

The chain employs TRBV20-1 and TRBJ1-1; 11 bases align to TRBD1. J lost 3 bases, V lost 6 bases, and 15 bases had no gene match. The CDR3 consists of 17 residues. Germline CDR1 and CDR2: DFQATT and SNEGSKA (reference sequence). DNA for the CDR3: TGCAGTGCCAGGACCGGGACAGGGGGTAGGAAGGACACTGAAGCTTTCTTT. Translated: CSARTGTGGRKDTEAFF.

The genes are TRBV28 and TRBJ2-6; D ambiguous. Germline V gene lookup returns CDR1 MDHEN and CDR2 SYDVKM. V shed 5 bases and J shed 1 base, with 9 bases lying between them. The CDR3 has 15 residues. The CDR3 DNA follows: TGTGCCAGCAGTACAACAAGGTCTGGGGCCAACGTCCTGACTTTC. Translating it yields CASSTTRSGANVLTF.

In this sample, this clonotype turned up once. V is TRBV6-2 or TRBV6-3 and J is TRBJ2-7; D possibly matches TRBD1 or TRBD2 (6 bases each). Trimming cost V 0 bases and J 6 bases, with 15 bases left between them. The CDR3 contains 15 residues. Germline CDR1 is MNHEY and CDR2 is SVGEGT. The CDR3 here is CASSYSMGAGGEQYF. CDR3 coding DNA: TGTGCCAGCAGTTACTCCATGGGGGCCGGGGGCGAGCAGTACTTC.